The clone carrying this T cell receptor beta chain occurred a few times. Its antigen is as yet unknown. This entry comes from a study of T-cell reconstitution after alpha-beta-depleted transplantation in children. Notes on the study in general: By one year post-transplant, T-cell counts and diversity largely arose from T cells that were newly produced. Reportedly, alpha-beta T cells present about two months post-transplant originated from several hundred expanded clones of graft origin.

The CDR3 is 12 residues long. The germline V gene encodes CDR1 LNHNV and CDR2 YYDKDF (reference sequence). V lost 1 base to trimming and J lost 10 bases, with 8 bases between them. This sample's TCRbeta library carried unique molecular identifier barcodes. TCRdb called the PCR reads again in MiXCR, with one record for every CDR3 protein. The table shows some 600,000 distinct CDR3 sequences, with 10% to 15% occurring only once. The sequences come from PBMCs, mostly from graft donor cells, collected 360 days after TCRalphabeta/CD19-depleted stem cell transplant. This receptor was obtained from a male patient aged 10 to 17 who had a stem cell transplant for acute myeloid leukemia, so the T cells may come from the graft donor. The chain uses TRBV15 and TRBJ2-1; no firm D call. CDR3 nucleotides: TGTGCCACCAGCAGAGGAGAGATCGAGCAGTTCTTC. This encodes CATSRGEIEQFF.